This T cell receptor beta chain was sequenced during a study of CD8+ T cells in alopecia areata. At the level of the study: Tofacitinib was given for 6 to 18 months, then stopped for 6 months.

It was cDNA, reverse transcribed from extracted RNA, that served as the sequencing template. Sequencing used immunoSEQ multiplex PCR; TCRdb keeps in-frame clones, though not all of them. The repertoire includes more than 100,000 clones, more than 40% of them detected once, and about 0.5% sits in the top ten. The sample holds a few counts of this clone. Its antigen is undetermined. The V and J ends lost 4 bases and 1 base respectively, with 3 bases between them. Germline V CDR1 and CDR2: SGHRS, YFSETQ. This CDR3 comprises 13 residues. The treatment is: oral pan-JAK inhibitor, 5-10 mg twice daily. The study, taken as a whole, reports: Alopecia totalis/universalis scalp especially showed more expanded CD8+ clones than normal scalp. Expanded CD8+ clones among the top 100, as well as scalp clonality, were significantly decreased by tofacitinib. Tofacitinib did not eliminate many expanded lesional clones from scalp or blood.

The receptor was isolated from a human donor with alopecia areata. Specimen: CD4+ T cells sorted from blood, collected at week 4, from a patient treated with tofacitinib. The V and J genes are TRBV5-1 and TRBJ2-6; D is unclear. The CDR3 nucleotides are TGCGCCAGCAGCCTGTCTGGGGCCAACGTCCTGACTTTC. Translation gives CASSLSGANVLTF.